This T cell receptor beta chain was documented in a study of metastatic and nonmetastatic thyroid tumors. Regarding the study as a whole: Reports indicated that malignant thyroid tumors showed significantly higher TCR beta diversity than benign nodules did, in blood and tumor.

TCRdb recomputed clones from the PCR reads via MiXCR. Here the sample spans about 19,000 clones, 25% being singletons. Patients had received no treatment of any kind before thyroid surgery. The CDR3 extends over 15 amino acids. V was trimmed by 0 bases and J by 3 bases, leaving 13 bases between them. CDR1 and CDR2 from the germline V gene are SGDLS and YYNGEE. This clone appeared many times. Its antigen is still unknown. The TCR comes from a male donor with papillary thyroid cancer or a benign thyroid nodule (not recorded which). Some clones in this sample may be carry-over from other donors' samples. The specimen was blood. The V call is TRBV9, the J call TRBJ2-7; D gene unclear. CDR3 in DNA: TGTGCCAGCAGCGTAGGGGGTACCGACGACTACGAGCAGTACTTC. Amino acids: CASSVGGTDDYEQYF. The entire variable domain, with the rest obtained from reference TRBV9 and TRBJ2-7, is as follows: DSGVTQTPKHLITATGQRVTLRCSPRSGDLSVYWYQQSLDQGLQFLIQYYNGEERAKGNILERFSAQQFPDLHSELNLSSLELGDSALYFCASSVGGTDDYEQYFGPGTRLTVT.